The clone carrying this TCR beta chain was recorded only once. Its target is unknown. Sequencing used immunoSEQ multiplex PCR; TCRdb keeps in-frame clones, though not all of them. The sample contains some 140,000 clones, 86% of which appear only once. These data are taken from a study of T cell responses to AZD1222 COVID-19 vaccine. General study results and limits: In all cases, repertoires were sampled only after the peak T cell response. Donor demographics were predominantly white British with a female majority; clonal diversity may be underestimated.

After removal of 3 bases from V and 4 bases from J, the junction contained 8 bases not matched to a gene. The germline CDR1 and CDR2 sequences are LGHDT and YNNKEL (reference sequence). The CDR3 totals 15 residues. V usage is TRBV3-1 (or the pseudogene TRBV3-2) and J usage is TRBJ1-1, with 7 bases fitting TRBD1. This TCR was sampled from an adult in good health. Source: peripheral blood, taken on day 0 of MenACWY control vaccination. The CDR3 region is CASSHPQGIGTEAFF. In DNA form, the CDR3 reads TGTGCCAGCAGCCATCCACAGGGGATTGGCACTGAAGCTTTCTTT.